The sequence of this T cell receptor beta chain was determined in a study of blood T cell repertoires in COVID-19. Sequencing used immunoSEQ multiplex PCR; TCRdb keeps in-frame clones, though not all of them. The profile shows roughly 200,000 clones, roughly 89% of them singletons. Germline V lookup: CDR1 MNHEY, CDR2 SVGAGI. The CDR3 consists of 13 residues. V was shortened by 2 bases and J by 7 bases, with 8 bases between the two germline ends. The V gene is TRBV6-5, the J gene TRBJ1-4, with D unclear. The sequenced sample consisted of PBMCs or T cells enriched from blood (not recorded which). The TCR sequence derives from a woman between 35 and 50 years old with acute COVID-19. The CDR3 loop reads CASSYRAGEKLFF. CDR3 DNA: TGTGCCAGCAGTTACCGGGCGGGTGAAAAACTGTTTTTT.